Shown below are 13 T cell receptor beta chains from a single sample sequenced in a study of T cell changes during pregnancy in multiple sclerosis. The method was immunoSEQ multiplex PCR; TCRdb's version includes in-frame clones alone and lacks a portion of them. This sample has roughly 88,000 clones; around 90% occur once, and the top ten carry 1.5% to 1.7%. The sample consisted of peripheral blood, taken in the first trimester of pregnancy. These receptors were obtained from a female donor with multiple sclerosis, enrolled in a pregnancy study.

The chain joins TRBV6-5 to TRBJ1-6; 8 bases map to TRBD1. J gave up 7 bases and V 6 bases, and 5 bases lay outside the gene matches. In germline, CDR1 is MNHEY, CDR2 SVGAGI. The CDR3 loop spans 14 amino acids. The CDR3 loop is CASSPAGGNSPLHF. CDR3 DNA sequence: TGTGCCAGCAGCCCCGCAGGGGGCAATTCACCCCTCCACTTT.

A note on this clone: The sample has other DNA sequences that encode this CDR3 too. V usage is TRBV29-1 and J usage is TRBJ1-1, with 7 bases that match TRBD1. Germline V gives CDR1 SQVTM, CDR2 ANQGSEA. The CDR3 sequence is 12 residues long. V lost 6 bases to trimming and J lost 0 bases; unmatched junction nucleotides: 1. CDR3 amino acids: CSVGQMNTEAFF. CDR3 sequence (DNA): TGCAGCGTGGGACAGATGAACACTGAAGCTTTCTTT.

This sequence joins TRBV4-2 and TRBJ1-1; 9 bases map to TRBD1. The CDR3 extends over 13 amino acids. The ends lost 0 bases at V and 11 bases at J; junction bases unmatched: 4. CDR1 is LGHNA, CDR2 YNFKEQ, per germline. The CDR3: CASSQEGQGVAFF. The CDR3 coding sequence is TGTGCCAGCAGCCAAGAGGGACAGGGAGTGGCTTTCTTT.

The rearrangement uses TRBV5-1 and TRBJ2-1; TRBD2 agrees at 9 bases. V dropped 4 bases and J dropped 10; count of bases not matched to a gene: 12. CDR3 length: 15 residues. CDR1 and CDR2 (germline): SGHRS, YFSETQ. The CDR3 loop reads CASSPKTSGLGEQFF. CDR3 nucleotide sequence: TGCGCCAGCAGCCCAAAGACTAGCGGCTTAGGGGAGCAGTTCTTC. Filled out from reference TRBV5-1 and TRBJ2-1, the complete variable domain reads KAGVTQTPRYLIKTRGQQVTLSCSPISGHRSVSWYQQTPGQGLQFLFEYFSETQRNKGNFPGRFSGRQFSNSRSEMNVSTLELGDSALYLCASSPKTSGLGEQFFGPGTRLTVL.

This chain uses TRBV4-1 with TRBJ1-2; TRBD1 matches at 12 bases. This CDR3 has 15 amino acids. V lost 4 bases, J lost 6 bases, and 6 bases stayed unmatched. Per germline, CDR1 MGHRA and CDR2 YSYEKL. CDR3 protein: CASSRRDRGLDGYTF. The CDR3 nucleotides are TGCGCCAGCAGCCGCCGGGACAGGGGGCTGGATGGCTACACCTTC.

J is TRBJ2-1 and V is TRBV29-1; D possibly corresponds to TRBD2 (5 bases). The length of the CDR3 is 15 residues. The germline V and J ends were trimmed by 2 bases and 6 bases, with 17 bases remaining between them. Per germline, CDR1 SQVTM and CDR2 ANQGSEA. The CDR3 nucleotides are TGCAGCGTTGAATCTACTAGTGCCGGAGGCAATGAGCAGTTCTTC. As protein: CSVESTSAGGNEQFF.

The chain carries TRBV7-2 and TRBJ1-1; a possible D gene is TRBD1 (6 bases). Germline V CDR1 and CDR2: SGHTA, FQGNSA. The CDR3 spans 15 residues. V gave up 6 bases and J gave up 1 base, with 15 bases separating them. CDR3 nucleotide sequence: TGTGCCAGCAGGATTCCAGGACAGAGGAACACTGAAGCTTTCTTT. Protein sequence: CASRIPGQRNTEAFF. The whole variable domain, filled in from reference TRBV7-2 and TRBJ1-1, reads GAGVSQSPSNKVTEKGKDVELRCDPISGHTALYWYRQSLGQGLEFLIYFQGNSAPDKSGLPSDRFSAERTGGSVSTLTIQRTQQEDSAVYLCASRIPGQRNTEAFFGQGTRLTVV.

The rearrangement uses TRBV7-9 and TRBJ2-3, with TRBD1 matching 8 bases. Per germline, CDR1 SEHNR and CDR2 FQNEAQ (reference sequence). The CDR3 contains 16 residues. V lost 5 bases to trimming and J lost 2 bases; unmatched junction nucleotides: 9. The CDR3 here is CASSPWTGSVTDTQYF. The CDR3, as DNA: TGTGCCAGCAGCCCCTGGACAGGGAGTGTCACAGATACGCAGTATTTT.

The chain joins TRBV12-5 to TRBJ2-1, with TRBD2 identical over 14 bases. Trimming at V came to 5 bases and at J to 2 bases, leaving 14 bases not matched to a gene. From germline, CDR1 is LGHNT and CDR2 FRNRAP. The CDR3 extends over 20 amino acids. In nucleotides, the CDR3 is TGTGCTAGTGGTCCCGGCACGCTCGGGACTAGCGGGGGACCCTACAATGAGCAGTTCTTC. Amino acids: CASGPGTLGTSGGPYNEQFF.

The genes are TRBV4-3 and TRBJ1-1, with D possibly TRBD1 on 5 matching bases. The germline V and J ends were trimmed by 4 bases and 3 bases, with 18 bases remaining between them. Germline V CDR1 and CDR2: LGHNA, YSLEER. The CDR3 runs 16 residues. The DNA of the CDR3 is TGCGCCAGCAGCCCTATTTCGGCAGGGTCGGACACTGAAGCTTTCTTT. It translates to CASSPISAGSDTEAFF.

This clone occurred a few times. The chain has TRBV27 and TRBJ2-7, with a weak D call TRBD2 (6 bases). The V gene's germline CDR1 is MNHEY and CDR2 SMNVEV (reference sequence). V was clipped by 5 bases and J by 9 bases, with 23 bases between them. CDR3 length: 15 amino acids. CDR3 DNA: TGTGCCAGCAGTCCCCACAATCAACGGGACTCGGTGCAGTACTTC. It encodes CASSPHNQRDSVQYF.

This clone has a single count. The J gene is TRBJ2-5, the V gene TRBV28, with D unresolved. V lost 4 bases, J lost 2 bases, and 14 bases lay in between. Germline CDR1 MDHEN, CDR2 SYDVKM. The CDR3 covers 15 residues. CDR3: CASSYQATVQETQYF. For the CDR3, the DNA is TGTGCCAGCAGTTACCAAGCGACCGTACAAGAGACCCAGTACTTC.

The rearrangement links TRBV5-6 to TRBJ1-2, with 7 bases lining up with TRBD1. V was pared by 3 bases and J by 3 bases, with 11 bases of the junction left unmatched. CDR1 and CDR2 from the germline V gene are SGHDT and YYEEEE. The CDR3 loop spans 16 amino acids. The CDR3 nucleotides are TGTGCCAGCAGCTGGGACCCGACAGGGATAGACTATGGCTACACCTTC. Protein product: CASSWDPTGIDYGYTF.